The clone carrying this T cell receptor beta chain was seen a handful of times. Antigen unknown. The CDR3 extends over 16 amino acids. The trim removed 5 bases at V and 6 bases at J, leaving 9 bases unmatched. CDR1 and CDR2 (germline): ENHRY, SYGVKD. This entry belongs to a study of T cell repertoires in cytomegalovirus infection. Study overall: Recently described HLA-C-restricted plus well-studied HLA-B-restricted CMV epitopes were used.

Findings of the study overall: HLA-C-restricted CMV-specific TCR beta clonotypes prevailed in the ex vivo response.

TCRdb ran MiXCR on the reads and lists one entry per CDR3 protein. Of 650,000 to 850,000 distinct CDR3 sequences listed, about 27% are singletons. The chain carries TRBV10-3 and TRBJ2-2, with TRBD2 matching 10 bases. The sequencing used cultured CD8+ T cells from PBMCs, collected from culture after CMV antigen stimulation. The origin of this receptor is a human donor in good health (CMV status not recorded). Some clones in this sample may be carry-over from other donors' samples. The CDR3 region has the DNA TGTGCCATCAGTCTAGCGGGGGAGCACGGGCCCGGGGAGCTGTTTTTT. Translating gives CAISLAGEHGPGELFF.